Sequencing of this T cell receptor (beta chain) was carried out in a study of blood T cell repertoires in COVID-19. Study at large: Material from acute and convalescent COVID-19 was sourced from the United States, Italy and Spain.

V was clipped by 5 bases and J by 7 bases, with 6 bases between them. The CDR3 loop spans 11 amino acids. Per the authors' pipeline: It was from reference gene primer amplification that nucleated cell counts were estimated. Here immunoSEQ multiplex PCR was the method, and the copy in TCRdb shows in-frame clones only, minus some. V and J calls and clone size are copied from that table; D and trimming were computed from the DNA. The table shows approximately 250,000 clones, with around nine tenths occurring only once. The sequenced sample consisted of peripheral blood. V usage is TRBV12-3 or TRBV12-4 and J usage is TRBJ2-1; no clear D. The receptor's source is a man aged 35 to 55 with active or convalescent COVID-19. CDR3 residues: CASSLLNEQFF. In DNA, the CDR3 is TGTGCCAGCAGTCTATTGAATGAGCAGTTCTTC.